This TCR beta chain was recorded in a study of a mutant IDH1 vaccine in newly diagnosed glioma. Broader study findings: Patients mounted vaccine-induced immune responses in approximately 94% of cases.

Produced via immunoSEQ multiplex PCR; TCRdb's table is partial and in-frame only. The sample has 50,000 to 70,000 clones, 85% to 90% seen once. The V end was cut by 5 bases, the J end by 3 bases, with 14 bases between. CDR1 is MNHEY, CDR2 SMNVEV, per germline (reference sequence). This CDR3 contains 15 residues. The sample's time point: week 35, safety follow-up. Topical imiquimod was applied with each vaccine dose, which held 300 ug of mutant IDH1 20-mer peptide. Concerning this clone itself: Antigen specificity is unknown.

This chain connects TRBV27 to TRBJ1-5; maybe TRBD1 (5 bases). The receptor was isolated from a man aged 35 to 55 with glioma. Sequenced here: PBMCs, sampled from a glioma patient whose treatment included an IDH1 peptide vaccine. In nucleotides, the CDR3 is TGTGCCAGCAGTGGAAAACGGGGGACCAATCAGCCCCAGCATTTT. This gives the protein CASSGKRGTNQPQHF.